The T cell receptor (beta chain) under discussion was sequenced for a study of cytomegalovirus exposure and HLA in healthy donors. CDR1 is MNHNS, CDR2 SASEGT, per germline. Trimming cost V 6 bases and J 0 bases, with 9 bases left between them. The length of the CDR3 is 13 residues. In its sample, this clone was seen once. The PCR made use of 60 Vbeta and 13 Jbeta primers. Generated by immunoSEQ multiplex PCR, the TCRdb table keeps only in-frame clones and is missing some. The sample records about 130,000 clones, over 75% being singletons. Sequencing was performed on PBMCs. The rearrangement joins TRBV6-1 to TRBJ2-7; D is undetermined. The TCR sequence derives from a male donor in good health and CMV-seropositive. In DNA form, the CDR3 reads TGTGCCAGCAGGCCTCAGGTCTCCTACGAGCAGTACTTC. It codes for CASRPQVSYEQYF.